Shown below are 9 T cell receptor beta chains from a single sample sequenced in a study of blood T cell repertoires in COVID-19 (dated by TCRdb to the early 2020s). Library preparation used the immunoSEQ multiplex PCR assay. Imported from immuneACCESS, the table was reduced by TCRdb to in-frame sequences with V and J called. These copies leave out some clones; in studies compared against another copy, an unresolved V gene accounts for under half, and the cause of the remainder is not known. The sample records roughly 200,000 clones, 86% of which are singletons. Jointly, the top ten make up about 6% of the sample. What was sequenced was PBMCs or T cells enriched from blood (not recorded which). The origin of the receptors is a man aged 35-49 years with acute COVID-19.

V usage is TRBV24-1 and J usage is TRBJ2-1; 9 bases fit TRBD2. Trimming cost V 3 bases and J 1 base; bases outside gene matches: 3. CDR1 KGHDR and CDR2 SFDVKD come from the germline V gene. This CDR3 has 16 amino acids. For the CDR3, the DNA is TGTGCCACCAGTGATCCTAGCGGGGAGTCCTACAATGAGCAGTTCTTC. Encoded protein: CATSDPSGESYNEQFF.

The CDR3 coding sequence is TGTGCCAGTGGGGATAGGCCGGGGGGCTCTGGAAACACCATATATTTT. Protein: CASGDRPGGSGNTIYF. The chain joins TRBV19 to TRBJ1-3, with D perhaps matching TRBD1 (5 bases). This CDR3 is built from 16 residues. The V end was cut by 8 bases, the J end by 0 bases, with 17 bases between. Germline loops: CDR1 LNHDA, CDR2 SQIVND (reference sequence).

The J gene is TRBJ1-1, the V gene TRBV9; tentatively, D is TRBD1 (6 bases). V gave up 1 base and J gave up 5 bases, with 12 bases separating them. Germline V gene data show CDR1 as SGDLS and CDR2 as YYNGEE. The CDR3 spans 14 residues. In DNA, the CDR3 is TGTGCCAGCAGCGTACGGGGGGCCCGTACTGAAGCTTTCTTT. Translating gives CASSVRGARTEAFF.

The count of this clone is one. The CDR3 reads CASSRQTSGVLNTGELFF. The CDR3 bases are TGTGCCAGCAGCCGACAGACTAGCGGTGTACTAAACACCGGGGAGCTGTTTTTT. This chain links TRBV3-1 (or the pseudogene TRBV3-2) with TRBJ2-2; 9 bases align to TRBD2. The length of the CDR3 is 18 residues. Trimming removed 4 bases from V and 2 bases from J; junction bases left unmatched: 11. Per the germline V gene, CDR1 is LGHDT and CDR2 is YNNKEL (reference sequence).

V and J are TRBV3-1 (or the pseudogene TRBV3-2) and TRBJ1-5; D remains unclear. Germline values: CDR1 LGHDT, CDR2 YNNKEL (reference sequence). V shed 2 bases and J shed 4 bases, with 6 bases lying between them. The CDR3 covers 13 residues. The CDR3 DNA sequence: TGTGCCAGCAGCCAACAGCGAAATCAGCCCCAGCATTTT. Translating it yields CASSQQRNQPQHF.

The J gene is TRBJ1-2, the V gene TRBV9; D uncertain. Germline CDR1 SGDLS, CDR2 YYNGEE. Trimming removed 3 bases from V and 4 bases from J, with 10 bases in between. The CDR3 loop spans 13 amino acids. CDR3 bases: TGTGCCAGCAGCGCGGGAAGGGCCTATGGCTACACCTTC. It is translated as CASSAGRAYGYTF. The full variable domain, its missing parts supplied by reference TRBV9 and TRBJ1-2, is DSGVTQTPKHLITATGQRVTLRCSPRSGDLSVYWYQQSLDQGLQFLIQYYNGEERAKGNILERFSAQQFPDLHSELNLSSLELGDSALYFCASSAGRAYGYTFGSGTRLTVV.

This clone occurred a few times. V is TRBV19 and J is TRBJ2-5, with TRBD2 identical over 9 bases. Per germline, CDR1 LNHDA and CDR2 SQIVND (reference sequence). CDR3 size: 14 residues. J lost 1 base, V lost 8 bases, and 5 bases had no gene match. CDR3 sequence reads: CASSKTSGQETQYF. The CDR3 DNA reads as TGTGCCAGTTCGAAGACTAGCGGCCAAGAGACCCAGTACTTC. Full variable domain (outside the CDR3, taken from reference TRBV19 and TRBJ2-5): DGGITQSPKYLFRKEGQNVTLSCEQNLNHDAMYWYRQDPGQGLRLIYYSQIVNDFQKGDIAEGYSVSREKKESFPLTVTSAQKNPTAFYLCASSKTSGQETQYFGPGTRLLVL.

The chain combines TRBV6-5 with TRBJ1-3; D is unclear. From germline, CDR1 is MNHEY and CDR2 SVGAGI. V gave up 0 bases and J gave up 0 bases, with 9 bases separating them. This CDR3 has 16 residues. This CDR3 is CASSYSPLSSGNTIYF. The CDR3 DNA sequence: TGTGCCAGCAGTTACTCGCCTCTGAGCTCTGGAAACACCATATATTTT.

V is TRBV5-1 and J is TRBJ1-2; tentatively, D is TRBD1 (6 bases). The CDR3 extends over 13 amino acids. From germline, CDR1 is SGHRS and CDR2 YFSETQ. V was clipped by 3 bases and J by 1 base, with 7 bases between them. The CDR3, as DNA: TGCGCCAGCAGCTCGGACAGTAACTATGGCTACACCTTC. Encoded protein: CASSSDSNYGYTF.